This TCR beta chain was documented in a study of shared clonotypes between healthy human individuals. Study in general: The cohort comprised a couple of women and a few men. Their ages spanned 18 to 49 years. Study-wide results and caveats: The sharing of approximately 4.6% of naive CD4 clonotypes was seen across a handful of donors. Memory subsets generally showed lower estimated richness than naive subsets.

The table came from immunoSEQ multiplex PCR; TCRdb's copy has only in-frame clones and leaves some out. Among more than 2,000,000 clones listed, 85% to 95% were seen once. Worth noting for this clone: The antigen is not known.

The CDR3 consists of 13 residues. Germline CDR1 SQVTM, CDR2 ANQGSEA. Trimming took off 5 bases at V and 5 bases at J, with 15 bases between the two ends. In the CD4+ fraction, cells were divided into CD45RA+ naive and CD45RA-negative memory subsets. Material: naive CD4+ T cells from PBMCs. The sample's subset: CD45RA+ positively selected. The sequence was obtained from a man aged 18-30 years in good health. Some clones in this sample may be carry-over from other donors' samples. The genes are TRBV29-1 and TRBJ2-5; D gene unclear. In DNA, the CDR3 is TGCAGCGTTCGTGCGCGCCTTCACGAGACCCAGTACTTC. Translating it yields CSVRARLHETQYF.